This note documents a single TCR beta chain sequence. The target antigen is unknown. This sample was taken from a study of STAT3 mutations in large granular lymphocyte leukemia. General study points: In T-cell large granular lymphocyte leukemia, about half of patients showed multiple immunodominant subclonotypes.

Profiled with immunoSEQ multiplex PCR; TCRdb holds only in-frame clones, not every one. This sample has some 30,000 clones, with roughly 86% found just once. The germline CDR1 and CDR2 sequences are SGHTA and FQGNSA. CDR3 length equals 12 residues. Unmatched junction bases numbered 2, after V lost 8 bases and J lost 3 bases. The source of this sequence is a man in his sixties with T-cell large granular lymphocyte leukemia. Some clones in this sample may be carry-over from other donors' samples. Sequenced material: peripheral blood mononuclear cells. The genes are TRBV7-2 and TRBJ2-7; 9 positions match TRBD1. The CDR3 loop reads CASRQGGYEQYF. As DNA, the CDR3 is TGTGCCAGCCGACAGGGGGGCTACGAGCAGTACTTC.